The 16 T cell receptor beta chains in this list originate from one sample, sequenced in a study of graft-versus-host responses after intestinal transplantation. Antigens for these TCRs are unknown. Libraries were prepared by immunoSEQ multiplex PCR; TCRdb keeps only in-frame clonotypes and omits some of them. The sample has under 150,000 clones; approximately 94% are singletons. Sequencing was performed on unstimulated CD4+ T cells sorted from spleen or lymph node cells, taken before intestinal transplant. The receptors come from a human donor who received an intestinal transplant.

The V call is TRBV6-1, the J call TRBJ2-5, with 7 bases fitting TRBD1. Germline lookup yields CDR1 MNHNS and CDR2 SASEGT. With V trimmed by 5 bases and J by 5 bases, 11 bases remained unmatched. The CDR3 totals 15 residues. CDR3 DNA sequence: TGTGCCAGCAGTCCCCCCAGGGACAGTTGGGAGACCCAGTACTTC. Translated: CASSPPRDSWETQYF.

The CDR3 sequence is CASGSGTTHPTETQYF. CDR3 coding DNA: TGTGCTAGTGGTTCGGGGACTACACATCCCACAGAGACCCAGTACTTC. J is TRBJ2-5 and V is TRBV12-5; 7 nucleotides agree with TRBD2. Unmatched junction bases numbered 12, after V lost 4 bases and J lost 4 bases. This CDR3 has 16 amino acids. In germline, CDR1 is LGHNT, CDR2 FRNRAP.

The rearrangement joins TRBV30 to TRBJ2-1; no reliable D call. Germline-derived CDR1 and CDR2 are GTSNPN and SVGIG (reference sequence). Trimming removed 2 bases from V and 3 bases from J, with 5 bases in between. The CDR3 is 12 residues long. The CDR3, as DNA: TGTGCCTGGAGTTATGGCTACAATGAGCAGTTCTTC. It codes for CAWSYGYNEQFF.

The chain combines TRBV5-4 with TRBJ2-2, with 7 bases that match TRBD2. The V gene's germline CDR1 is SGHNT and CDR2 YYREEE (reference sequence). The CDR3 totals 14 residues. J lost 0 bases, V lost 6 bases, and 2 bases had no gene match. DNA for the CDR3: TGTGCCAGCAAACTAGCGCCGAACACCGGGGAGCTGTTTTTT. Translating gives CASKLAPNTGELFF.

Turning to this clone: Other DNA sequences in this specimen translate into the identical CDR3. The rearrangement uses TRBV14 and TRBJ1-1; the D is unclear. The CDR3 covers 13 residues. Germline loops: CDR1 SGHDN, CDR2 FVKESK. The V end was cut by 1 base, the J end by 2 bases, with 5 bases between. CDR3 residues: CASSQGVNTEAFF. CDR3 sequence (DNA): TGTGCCAGCAGCCAAGGAGTAAACACTGAAGCTTTCTTT.

The chain recombines TRBV11-3 with TRBJ2-1; D is ambiguous. Trimming left V 2 bases short and J 3 bases short, with 5 bases between. From germline, CDR1 is SGHNT and CDR2 YENEEA. This CDR3 comprises 13 residues. As DNA, the CDR3 is TGTGCCAGCAGCTTAAGTGGCTACAATGAGCAGTTCTTC. Its protein is CASSLSGYNEQFF.

The CDR3 is CASSLRTGGPLNTEAFF. The CDR3 region has the DNA TGTGCCAGCTCACTTCGGACAGGGGGCCCCCTGAACACTGAAGCTTTCTTT. This chain connects TRBV18 to TRBJ1-1; TRBD1 agrees at 11 bases. The CDR3 covers 17 residues. V gave up 4 bases and J gave up 0 bases; unmatched junction bases: 7. CDR1 is KGHSH and CDR2 is LQKENI in the germline V gene.

The chain is built from TRBV10-3 and TRBJ2-6, with no clear D. CDR1 and CDR2 (germline): ENHRY, SYGVKD. The CDR3 runs to 13 residues. CDR3 nucleotide sequence: TGTGCTAAAAGAGCACCTGGGGCCAACGTCCTGACTTTC. Residues: CAKRAPGANVLTF.

This clone was recorded a few times. This rearrangement joins TRBV18 to TRBJ2-7, with 10 bases matching TRBD1. Germline trimming cut 3 bases from V and 4 bases from J; bases unmatched to any gene: 3. Germline-derived CDR1 and CDR2 are KGHSH and LQKENI. The CDR3 is made up of 14 amino acids. Written as DNA, the CDR3 is TGTGCCAGCTCACCCGGGACAGGGGAATACGAGCAGTACTTC. Amino acids: CASSPGTGEYEQYF. Using reference TRBV18 and TRBJ2-7 for the parts outside the CDR3, the full variable domain is NAGVMQNPRHLVRRRGQEARLRCSPMKGHSHVYWYRQLPEEGLKFMVYLQKENIIDESGMPKERFSAEFPKEGPSILRIQQVVRGDSAAYFCASSPGTGEYEQYFGPGTRLTVT.

The rearrangement joins TRBV2 to TRBJ1-2; D remains ambiguous. Germline loops: CDR1 SNHLY, CDR2 FYNNEI. The CDR3 has 13 residues. Between the trimmed V and J ends, which lost 3 bases and 3 bases, there was a span of 8 bases. CDR3 amino acids: CASSDSPYYGYTF. As DNA, the CDR3 is TGTGCCAGCAGTGACAGCCCCTACTATGGCTACACCTTC.

V and J are TRBV10-1 and TRBJ2-3, with TRBD2 as a possible D gene (7 bases). The CDR3 spans 14 residues. The germline V gene encodes CDR1 WNHNN and CDR2 SYGVQD (reference sequence). The V gene lost 9 bases and the J gene lost 2 bases, with 15 bases spanning the gap. The CDR3 sequence is CASSNGGPTDTQYF. Written as DNA, the CDR3 is TGCGCCAGTTCCAACGGGGGGCCCACAGATACGCAGTATTTT.

The chain is built from TRBV18 and TRBJ2-7; weak D call: TRBD1 (6 bases). The CDR3 extends over 13 amino acids. Germline CDR1 is KGHSH and CDR2 is LQKENI. The V end was cut by 3 bases, the J end by 3 bases, with 9 bases between. The CDR3 here is CASSPRGGYEQYF. CDR3 DNA: TGTGCCAGCTCACCGAGAGGGGGCTACGAGCAGTACTTC.

This chain connects TRBV7-8 to TRBJ1-2; 7 bases are shared with TRBD1. This CDR3 region has 14 residues. Trimming cost V 5 bases and J 8 bases; bases outside gene matches: 11. Germline V gene sequence: CDR1 SGHVS, CDR2 FQNEAQ. The CDR3 loop is CASSLVGGGGGYTF. In DNA, the CDR3 is TGTGCCAGCAGCCTAGTAGGGGGCGGTGGGGGCTACACCTTC.

V gene TRBV6-1 combines with J gene TRBJ2-7; TRBD1 aligns across 9 bases. The CDR3 sequence is 14 residues long. Germline V gene lookup returns CDR1 MNHNS and CDR2 SASEGT. V lost 4 bases, J lost 4 bases, and 5 bases stayed unmatched. The DNA of the CDR3 is TGTGCCAGCAGTGCACAGGGGGCGTATTACGAGCAGTACTTC. Translated, it gives CASSAQGAYYEQYF.

The chain combines TRBV4-1 with TRBJ1-5; D remains unclear. With 0 bases removed from V and 1 base from J, the gap between germline ends came to 7 bases. The CDR3 runs to 15 residues. The germline V gene encodes CDR1 MGHRA and CDR2 YSYEKL. This chain's CDR3 is CASSQDLRSNQPQHF. The CDR3 nucleotides are TGCGCCAGCAGCCAAGATTTGCGGAGCAATCAGCCCCAGCATTTT.

The chain links TRBV9 to TRBJ1-6; D remains ambiguous. V dropped 3 bases and J dropped 6 bases, with 13 bases sitting between them. CDR3 length: 15 residues. Per germline, CDR1 SGDLS and CDR2 YYNGEE. CDR3 loop: CASSAHWEVNSPLHF. The CDR3, as DNA: TGTGCCAGCAGCGCCCACTGGGAGGTTAATTCACCCCTCCACTTT. The full variable domain, with the rest looked up from reference TRBV9 and TRBJ1-6, is DSGVTQTPKHLITATGQRVTLRCSPRSGDLSVYWYQQSLDQGLQFLIQYYNGEERAKGNILERFSAQQFPDLHSELNLSSLELGDSALYFCASSAHWEVNSPLHFGNGTRLTVT.